These 16 T cell receptor beta chains were all obtained from the same sample, sequenced in a study of control samples from healthy donors and cancer patients. The assay was immunoSEQ multiplex PCR, and TCRdb's table has in-frame clones only and misses some. The repertoire includes about 220,000 clones, about 93% of them detected once, and roughly 1.6% sits in the top ten. Source material: blood. The receptors stem from a man aged 45-65 years in good health.

V is TRBV29-1 and J is TRBJ1-2; the match to TRBD1 covers 7 bases. The CDR3 length is 17 residues. Germline-derived CDR1 and CDR2 are SQVTM and ANQGSEA. With 4 bases clipped from V and 1 base from J, the junction kept 15 bases outside the gene matches. The CDR3 sequence: CSVGGGGAAPFNYGYTF. CDR3 bases: TGCAGCGTTGGAGGAGGGGGCGCAGCCCCCTTTAACTATGGCTACACCTTC.

The chain links TRBV6-1 to TRBJ1-3, with D unclear. The V gene lost 3 bases and the J gene lost 0 bases, with 9 bases spanning the gap. There are 15 residues in the CDR3. In germline, CDR1 is MNHNS, CDR2 SASEGT. The CDR3 nucleotides are TGTGCCAGCAGTGACGGCAGCAGCTCTGGAAACACCATATATTTT. It translates to CASSDGSSSGNTIYF.

Concerning this clone: This sample also contains other DNA sequences that code for the same CDR3. The chain links TRBV9 to TRBJ1-5; D is ambiguous. The germline V gene has CDR1 SGDLS and CDR2 YYNGEE. The CDR3 is 14 residues long. The V and J ends lost 0 bases and 5 bases respectively, with 9 bases between them. In DNA, the CDR3 is TGTGCCAGCAGCGTAGTAGGAGGAGATCAGCCCCAGCATTTT. Its translation: CASSVVGGDQPQHF.

The J gene is TRBJ2-7, the V gene TRBV6-6, with D unclear. The CDR3 contains 11 residues. Germline V gene sequence: CDR1 MNHNY, CDR2 SVGAGI (reference sequence). Trimming stripped 2 bases from V and 3 bases from J, with 2 bases between. CDR3 in amino acids: CASSYNYEQYF. As DNA, the CDR3 is TGTGCCAGCAGTTACAACTACGAGCAGTACTTC.

The V call is TRBV28, the J call TRBJ2-2, with no clear D. The V end lost 7 bases, the J end lost 4 bases, and 7 bases lay between the germline ends. The CDR3 is 12 residues long. Per the germline V gene, CDR1 is MDHEN and CDR2 is SYDVKM. CDR3 amino acids: CASTITTGELFF. CDR3 sequence (DNA): TGTGCCAGCACAATTACCACCGGGGAGCTGTTTTTT. The full variable domain, rest sourced from reference TRBV28 and TRBJ2-2, is DVKVTQSSRYLVKRTGEKVFLECVQDMDHENMFWYRQDPGLGLRLIYFSYDVKMKEKGDIPEGYSVSREKKERFSLILESASTNQTSMYLCASTITTGELFFGEGSRLTVL.

The chain employs TRBV7-2 and TRBJ2-1, with TRBD2 matching 12 bases. This CDR3 region has 14 residues. The ends lost 5 bases at V and 9 bases at J; junction bases unmatched: 5. Looked up from germline, CDR1 is SGHTA and CDR2 is FQGNSA. The CDR3 sequence: CASSRTSGAGEQFF. The CDR3 nucleotides are TGTGCCAGCAGCCGGACTAGCGGGGCCGGTGAGCAGTTCTTC.

The count of this clone is one. The V gene is TRBV3-1 (or the pseudogene TRBV3-2), the J gene TRBJ2-7, with D unresolved. Germline assignment: CDR1 LGHDT and CDR2 YNNKEL (reference sequence). With 0 bases removed from V and 9 bases from J, the gap between germline ends came to 9 bases. This CDR3 is built from 12 residues. CDR3 nucleotides: TGTGCCAGCAGCCAAGAGGAACACCGGCAGTACTTC. Residues: CASSQEEHRQYF.

V is TRBV11-2 and J is TRBJ2-3; possibly TRBD2 for D (5 bases). V lost 2 bases and J lost 7, with 25 bases in between. This CDR3 spans 18 amino acids. Germline V gene lookup returns CDR1 SGHAT and CDR2 FQNNGV. The CDR3 protein is CASSLRKRDRAPRYTQYF. As DNA, the CDR3 is TGTGCCAGCAGCTTAAGGAAGAGGGATCGAGCCCCTCGGTATACGCAGTATTTT. The full variable domain, completed using reference TRBV11-2 and TRBJ2-3, is EAGVAQSPRYKIIEKRQSVAFWCNPISGHATLYWYQQILGQGPKLLIQFQNNGVVDDSQLPKDRFSAERLKGVDSTLKIQPAKLEDSAVYLCASSLRKRDRAPRYTQYFGPGTRLTVL.

V and J are TRBV6-5 and TRBJ2-4; tentative D call: TRBD1 (6 bases). The CDR3 is 13 residues long. Per the germline V gene, CDR1 is MNHEY and CDR2 is SVGAGI. Deletions cut 7 bases from V and 8 bases from J, with 15 bases between. CDR3 protein: CASNLQGSHIQYF. In DNA form, the CDR3 reads TGTGCCAGCAACCTACAGGGTTCACACATTCAGTACTTC.

The chain joins TRBV5-1 to TRBJ2-5; 7 bases line up with TRBD2. This CDR3 region has 13 residues. V was pared by 8 bases and J by 5 bases, with 9 bases of the junction left unmatched. CDR1 is SGHRS and CDR2 is YFSETQ in the germline V gene. CDR3 amino acids: CASRTFSGETQYF. The CDR3 coding sequence is TGCGCCAGTAGGACTTTTAGCGGGGAGACCCAGTACTTC.

This clone was seen once. This chain links TRBV28 with TRBJ1-3, with TRBD1 as a possible D gene (6 bases). This CDR3 has 14 amino acids. From germline, CDR1 is MDHEN and CDR2 SYDVKM. The V and J ends lost 3 bases and 7 bases respectively, with 13 bases between them. As DNA, the CDR3 is TGTGCCAGCAGTTTGGGGGCCCCTAGGAACACCATATATTTT. Encoded protein: CASSLGAPRNTIYF.

This clone was detected only once. The V gene is TRBV7-2, the J gene TRBJ1-2; possibly TRBD1 for D (5 bases). Germline CDR1 and CDR2: SGHTA and FQGNSA. The CDR3 is made up of 14 amino acids. Trimming left V 1 base short and J 8 bases short, with 14 bases between. In nucleotides, the CDR3 is TGTGCCAGCAGCTTAGTGGACGGGGCAGGGGGCTACACCTTC. The encoded protein is CASSLVDGAGGYTF.

This sequence joins TRBV3-1 (or the pseudogene TRBV3-2) and TRBJ2-1, with D perhaps matching TRBD1 or TRBD2 (6 bases each). CDR3 length equals 17 residues. V was trimmed by 6 bases and J by 7 bases, leaving 25 bases between them. The germline V gene encodes CDR1 LGHDT and CDR2 YNNKEL (reference sequence). CDR3 sequence (DNA): TGTGCCAGCAGTCGGGGTTCTACAGGGAGGTTGGTGAATGAGCAGTTCTTC. Its translation is CASSRGSTGRLVNEQFF.

The genes are TRBV5-1 and TRBJ2-1; the match to TRBD1 covers 10 bases. Germline V lookup: CDR1 SGHRS, CDR2 YFSETQ. Trimming at V came to 0 bases and at J to 4 bases, leaving 4 bases not matched to a gene. The CDR3 runs to 16 residues. The CDR3 DNA follows: TGCGCCAGCAGCTTGGGAGGGACAGGGGTGTACAATGAGCAGTTCTTC. This sequence encodes CASSLGGTGVYNEQFF.

The chain is built from TRBV5-1 and TRBJ1-4, with D maybe TRBD1 (6 bases). The CDR3 length is 14 residues. The V gene lost 1 base and the J gene lost 6 bases, with 10 bases spanning the gap. Germline-derived CDR1 and CDR2 are SGHRS and YFSETQ. CDR3 DNA: TGCGCCAGCAGCTTGACAGGGTCAGATGAAAAACTGTTTTTT. Amino acids: CASSLTGSDEKLFF.

The CDR3 region is CASNLPGTGGYGYTF. The CDR3 DNA reads as TGTGCCAGCAACCTACCCGGGACAGGGGGCTATGGCTACACCTTC. This chain links TRBV28 with TRBJ1-2; TRBD1 aligns across 11 bases. V lost 7 bases to trimming and J lost 4 bases; unmatched junction nucleotides: 8. The CDR3 sequence is 15 residues long. CDR1 MDHEN and CDR2 SYDVKM come from the germline V gene.